Following are 20 T cell receptor beta chains from one sample sequenced in a study of graft-versus-host responses after intestinal transplantation. Antigen specificity for these receptors is unknown. The protocol was immunoSEQ multiplex PCR, while the TCRdb copy is restricted to in-frame clones and leaves out a portion. The repertoire holds approximately 97,000 clones, with about nine tenths as singletons. The sequences come from unstimulated CD4+ T cells sorted from spleen or lymph node cells, collected before transplant. The receptors stem from a human donor who was the organ donor for an intestinal transplant.

J is TRBJ2-2 and V is TRBV9; 8 positions match TRBD2. After removal of 0 bases from V and 5 bases from J, the junction contained 3 bases not matched to a gene. The CDR3 covers 15 residues. Germline V gene lookup returns CDR1 SGDLS and CDR2 YYNGEE. CDR3 region: CASSVEAGETGELFF. The CDR3 DNA reads as TGTGCCAGCAGCGTAGAAGCGGGGGAGACCGGGGAGCTGTTTTTT.

The chain employs TRBV11-2 and TRBJ2-7, with D possibly being TRBD2 (5 bases). CDR3 length: 14 residues. Deletions cut 5 bases from V and 4 bases from J, with 15 bases between. Germline V gene lookup returns CDR1 SGHAT and CDR2 FQNNGV. The CDR3 DNA follows: TGTGCCAGCAGCGGGGAGAGGGTACGGTACGAGCAGTACTTC. Encoded protein: CASSGERVRYEQYF.

V and J are TRBV7-3 and TRBJ2-5; 8 bases match TRBD2. This CDR3 contains 15 residues. Germline CDR1 SGHTA, CDR2 FQGTGA. V was clipped by 6 bases and J by 1 base; unmatched bases: 7. Here the CDR3 reads CASSPNGLAQETQYF. The CDR3 DNA is TGTGCCAGCAGTCCGAACGGACTAGCCCAAGAGACCCAGTACTTC.

This chain links TRBV7-2 with TRBJ2-7; possibly TRBD2 for D (5 bases). V shed 0 bases and J shed 1 base, with 16 bases lying between them. This CDR3 has 17 amino acids. Germline V gene lookup returns CDR1 SGHTA and CDR2 FQGNSA. DNA of the CDR3: TGTGCCAGCAGCTTAGCGCGAGGGCAAACCGGGTCCTACGAGCAGTACTTC. Translating gives CASSLARGQTGSYEQYF.

This chain uses TRBV9 with TRBJ2-7, with D tentatively TRBD2 (6 bases). The V gene lost 4 bases and the J gene lost 0 bases, with 8 bases spanning the gap. CDR1 is SGDLS and CDR2 is YYNGEE in the germline V gene. This CDR3 is built from 13 residues. CDR3 sequence: CASSPGGSYEQYF. The CDR3 DNA reads TGTGCCAGCAGCCCCGGGGGCTCCTACGAGCAGTACTTC.

The V call is TRBV19, the J call TRBJ2-3; D perhaps matches TRBD2 (5 bases). Deletions cut 3 bases from V and 6 bases from J, with 7 bases between. This CDR3 region has 12 residues. Germline V gene lookup returns CDR1 LNHDA and CDR2 SQIVND (reference sequence). Written as DNA, the CDR3 is TGTGCCAGTAGTATGGAGGCGGATACGCAGTATTTT. Protein: CASSMEADTQYF.

The V and J genes are TRBV6-5 and TRBJ2-1; 7 bases fit TRBD2. CDR3 size: 11 residues. CDR1 and CDR2 (germline): MNHEY, SVGAGI. The V gene end was trimmed by 4 bases and the J gene end by 13 bases; junction bases not matched to a gene: 4. The CDR3 nucleotides read TGTGCCAGCAGTTCGGGACTAACCCAGTTCTTC. Its protein is CASSSGLTQFF.

The chain recombines TRBV7-3 with TRBJ2-2, with TRBD1 identical over 9 bases. CDR1 and CDR2 (germline): SGHTA, FQGTGA. CDR3 size: 14 residues. With 6 bases clipped from V and 4 bases from J, the junction kept 3 bases outside the gene matches. The CDR3 protein is CASRKTGGTGELFF. The CDR3 DNA reads TGTGCCAGCAGAAAGACAGGGGGCACCGGGGAGCTGTTTTTT.

The J gene is TRBJ1-1, the V gene TRBV6-1, with D possibly TRBD1 on 5 matching bases. The CDR3 extends over 14 amino acids. V gave up 2 bases and J gave up 8 bases, with 15 bases separating them. Germline V CDR1 and CDR2: MNHNS, SASEGT. DNA of the CDR3: TGTGCCAGCAGTGAAAGGATGCAGGGTAGCGAAGCTTTCTTT. Residues: CASSERMQGSEAFF.

The rearrangement links TRBV27 to TRBJ1-5, with a weak D call TRBD1 (5 bases). Trimming left V 2 bases short and J 7 bases short, with 12 bases between. The CDR3 extends over 14 amino acids. Germline V CDR1 and CDR2: MNHEY, SMNVEV (reference sequence). The CDR3 DNA reads TGTGCCAGCAGTTTAATGGGGCCCGGGCAGCCCCAGCATTTT. Translating it yields CASSLMGPGQPQHF.

The chain carries TRBV4-3 and TRBJ1-2, with D hard to call. CDR1 LGHNA and CDR2 YSLEER come from the germline V gene. V was trimmed by 0 bases and J by 2 bases, leaving 19 bases between them. The CDR3 consists of 18 residues. The CDR3 region is CASSQDGSRRLRNYGYTF. The CDR3 region has the DNA TGCGCCAGCAGCCAAGATGGTAGTCGGAGACTCCGGAACTATGGCTACACCTTC.

The genes are TRBV9 and TRBJ2-1; TRBD1 matches at 7 bases. The CDR3 extends over 13 amino acids. V was clipped by 0 bases and J by 12 bases; unmatched bases: 6. Per the germline V gene, CDR1 is SGDLS and CDR2 is YYNGEE. CDR3 sequence: CASSVDGRDRQFF. In DNA, the CDR3 is TGTGCCAGCAGCGTAGATGGACGGGACAGGCAGTTCTTC.

The CDR3 sequence: CASSRLAGVQETQYF. The CDR3 nucleotides are TGTGCCAGCAGTAGACTAGCGGGGGTTCAAGAGACCCAGTACTTC. The chain employs TRBV25-1 and TRBJ2-5; 12 bases are shared with TRBD2. J gave up 2 bases and V 5 bases, and 3 bases lay outside the gene matches. This CDR3 comprises 15 residues. The germline gives CDR1 MGHDK, CDR2 SYGVNS.

The rearrangement joins TRBV7-9 to TRBJ1-1; maybe TRBD1 (6 bases). Looked up from germline, CDR1 is SEHNR and CDR2 is FQNEAQ (reference sequence). Between the trimmed V and J ends, which lost 6 bases and 0 bases, there was a span of 14 bases. This CDR3 spans 15 amino acids. This CDR3 reads CASRMTGLMNTEAFF. The CDR3 DNA reads TGTGCCAGCAGAATGACAGGCCTAATGAACACTGAAGCTTTCTTT.

This clone occurred once. The rearrangement joins TRBV29-1 to TRBJ2-1; D is ambiguous. This CDR3 has 12 residues. Per the germline V gene, CDR1 is SQVTM and CDR2 is ANQGSEA. With 7 bases removed from V and 6 bases from J, the gap between germline ends came to 13 bases. The CDR3 loop is CSAHLPPNEQFF. The CDR3 bases are TGCAGCGCCCACCTACCGCCCAATGAGCAGTTCTTC.

This chain joins TRBV28 and TRBJ2-5, with 7 bases matching TRBD2. This CDR3 is 14 amino acids long. With 6 bases clipped from V and 2 bases from J, the junction kept 6 bases outside the gene matches. The germline gives CDR1 MDHEN, CDR2 SYDVKM. CDR3 coding DNA: TGTGCCAGCAGCCCCGGGGGGACTCAAGAGACCCAGTACTTC. It encodes CASSPGGTQETQYF.

The chain is built from TRBV6-1 and TRBJ2-1; unclear D gene. The CDR3 is 15 amino acids. Germline V gene data show CDR1 as MNHNS and CDR2 as SASEGT. With 6 bases removed from V and 0 bases from J, the gap between germline ends came to 12 bases. The chain's CDR3 is CASSPKLSSYNEQFF. CDR3 bases: TGTGCCAGCAGCCCCAAGCTGAGCTCCTACAATGAGCAGTTCTTC.

This clone has more than one count but fewer than ten. This sequence joins TRBV21-1 and TRBJ1-6. TRBV21-1 is flagged as a pseudogene. There are 17 residues in the CDR3. The CDR3 DNA is TGTGCCAGCAGCAAAGAGGAGGGAGTCACCTATAATTCACCCCTCCACTTT. Translated: CASSKEEGVTYNSPLHF.

The V and J genes are TRBV29-1 and TRBJ2-1; 8 bases line up with TRBD1. V lost 5 bases and J lost 0; bases outside the gene matches: 3. The CDR3 covers 14 residues. The germline V gene encodes CDR1 SQVTM and CDR2 ANQGSEA. As DNA, the CDR3 is TGCAGCGTTCAGGACAGGGACTCCTACAATGAGCAGTTCTTC. This translates into CSVQDRDSYNEQFF.

This clone came up once. This chain connects TRBV2 to TRBJ2-5; the D gene is possibly TRBD1 (6 bases). The CDR3 has 13 residues. Germline-derived CDR1 and CDR2 are SNHLY and FYNNEI. V was clipped by 4 bases and J by 11 bases, with 17 bases between them. CDR3 region: CASSGTGRGEQYF. For the CDR3, the DNA is TGTGCCAGCAGTGGAACAGGGAGAGGTGAGCAGTACTTC.